The 3 T cell receptor beta chains reported below all come from one sample, sequenced in a study of T cells in Graves' hyperthyroidism and ophthalmopathy (dated by TCRdb to about 2019). The protocol used for the library was multiplex PCR. Instrument on record: Illumina HiSeq 2000. Amplification of TCR beta CDR3 regions was carried out from RNA transcripts. A first-round RT-PCR of the TCR CDR3 used the HTBI primer set with the Qiagen OneStep RT-PCR kit. The public reads were reprocessed in TCRdb via fastp at Q25 and MiXCR, keeping in-frame beta chains. For every CDR3 protein sequence, its rows merge into one entry that carries the most common genes and DNA. This sample has under 350,000 distinct CDR3 sequences in its table, and about 20% of those were observed once. Clones ranked in the top ten supply approximately 49% of the sample. The material sequenced was blood. The receptors come from a woman in her forties or fifties with Graves' hyperthyroidism.

A few counts support this clonotype. This rearrangement joins TRBV6-1 to TRBJ2-6; D gene unclear. CDR3 length equals 15 residues. V lost 8 bases and J lost 1, with 12 bases in between. Per germline, CDR1 MNHNS and CDR2 SASEGT. Here the CDR3 DNA reads TGTGCCAGCGCCCCTGGTCAGTCTGGGGCCAACGTCCTGACTTTC. Translated, it gives CASAPGQSGANVLTF.

The CDR3 region is CSARSIQGNSPLHF. For the CDR3, the DNA is TGCAGTGCTAGATCGATCCAGGGTAATTCACCCCTCCACTTT. The chain uses TRBV20-1 and TRBJ1-6; a possible D gene is TRBD1 (5 bases). The V gene's germline CDR1 is DFQATT and CDR2 SNEGSKA (reference sequence). Trimming cost V 2 bases and J 6 bases, with 11 bases left between them. This CDR3 has 14 residues.

This clonotype was seen more than once but under ten times. V is TRBV30 and J is TRBJ2-3; D unresolved. The V gene lost 0 bases and the J gene lost 4 bases, with 5 bases spanning the gap. The CDR3 contains 12 residues. Looked up from germline, CDR1 is GTSNPN and CDR2 is SVGIG (reference sequence). The CDR3 loop is CAWSVGSDTQYF. The CDR3 DNA sequence: TGTGCCTGGAGTGTAGGGTCAGATACGCAGTATTTT.